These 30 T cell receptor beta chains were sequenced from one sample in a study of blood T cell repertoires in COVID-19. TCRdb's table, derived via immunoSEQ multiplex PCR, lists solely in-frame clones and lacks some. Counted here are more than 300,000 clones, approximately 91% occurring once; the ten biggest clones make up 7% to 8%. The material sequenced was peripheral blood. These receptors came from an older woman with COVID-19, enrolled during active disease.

The DNA for the CDR3 is TGCAGCGTTACTAAGATTAGCTCCTACAATGAGCAGTTCTTC. Amino acids: CSVTKISSYNEQFF. The gene calls are TRBV29-1 and TRBJ2-1; no reliable D call. The CDR3 consists of 14 residues. Germline V gene sequence: CDR1 SQVTM, CDR2 ANQGSEA. Trimming left V 5 bases short and J 0 bases short, with 11 bases between.

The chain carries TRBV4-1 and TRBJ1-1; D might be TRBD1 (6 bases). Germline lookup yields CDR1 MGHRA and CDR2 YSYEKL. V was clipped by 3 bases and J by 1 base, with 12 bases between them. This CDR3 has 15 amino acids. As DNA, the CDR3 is TGCGCCAGCAGCCACCGGGCAGGGGCGAACACTGAAGCTTTCTTT. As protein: CASSHRAGANTEAFF.

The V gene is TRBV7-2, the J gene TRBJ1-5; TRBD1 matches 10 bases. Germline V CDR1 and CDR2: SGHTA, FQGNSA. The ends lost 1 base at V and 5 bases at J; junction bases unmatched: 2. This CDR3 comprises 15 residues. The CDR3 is CASSLGQGAHQPQHF. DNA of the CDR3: TGTGCCAGCAGCTTAGGACAGGGGGCTCATCAGCCCCAGCATTTT.

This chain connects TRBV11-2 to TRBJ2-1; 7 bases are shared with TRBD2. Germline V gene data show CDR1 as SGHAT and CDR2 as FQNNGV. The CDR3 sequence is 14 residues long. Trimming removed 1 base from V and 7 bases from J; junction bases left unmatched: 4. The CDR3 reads CASSLAGGSNEQFF. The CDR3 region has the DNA TGTGCCAGCAGCTTAGCCGGGGGGTCGAATGAGCAGTTCTTC.

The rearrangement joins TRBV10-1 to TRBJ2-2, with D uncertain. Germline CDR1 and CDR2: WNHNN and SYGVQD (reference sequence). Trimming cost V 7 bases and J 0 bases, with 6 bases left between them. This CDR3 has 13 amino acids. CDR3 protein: CASKQTNTGELFF. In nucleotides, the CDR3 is TGCGCCAGCAAACAGACGAACACCGGGGAGCTGTTTTTT.

CDR3 sequence: CASSLLAGGPYEQYF. The DNA for the CDR3 is TGTGCCAGCAGTCTACTAGCGGGGGGACCGTACGAGCAGTACTTC. The chain links TRBV6-2 or TRBV6-3 to TRBJ2-7; 12 bases are a match to TRBD2. The V gene end was trimmed by 5 bases and the J gene end by 4 bases; junction bases not matched to a gene: 6. The germline gives CDR1 MNHEY, CDR2 SVGEGT. This CDR3 is 15 amino acids long.

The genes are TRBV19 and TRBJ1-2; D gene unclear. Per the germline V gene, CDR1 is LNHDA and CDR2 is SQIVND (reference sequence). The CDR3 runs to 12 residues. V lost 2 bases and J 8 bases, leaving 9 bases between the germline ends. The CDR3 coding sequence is TGTGCCAGTAGTATAACCGGGATCGGCTACACCTTC. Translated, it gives CASSITGIGYTF.

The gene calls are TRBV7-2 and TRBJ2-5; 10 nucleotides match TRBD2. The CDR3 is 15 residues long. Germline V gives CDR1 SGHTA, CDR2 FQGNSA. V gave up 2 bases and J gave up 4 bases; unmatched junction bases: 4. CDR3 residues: CASSLSGTSAETQYF. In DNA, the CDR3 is TGTGCCAGCAGCTTAAGCGGGACTAGCGCAGAGACCCAGTACTTC.

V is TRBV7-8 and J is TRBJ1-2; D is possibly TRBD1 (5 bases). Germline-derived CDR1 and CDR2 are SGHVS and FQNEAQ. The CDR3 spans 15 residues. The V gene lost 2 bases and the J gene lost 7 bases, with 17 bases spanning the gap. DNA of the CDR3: TGTGCCAGCAGCTTATCGTCCGGGGGATCACTTGGCTACACCTTC. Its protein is CASSLSSGGSLGYTF.

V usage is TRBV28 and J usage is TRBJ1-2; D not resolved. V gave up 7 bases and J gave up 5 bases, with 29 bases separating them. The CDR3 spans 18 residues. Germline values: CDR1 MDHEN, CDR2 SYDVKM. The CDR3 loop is CASTWGGLLHLTPYGYTF. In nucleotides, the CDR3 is TGTGCCAGCACTTGGGGAGGTCTCCTTCACCTAACTCCTTATGGCTACACCTTC.

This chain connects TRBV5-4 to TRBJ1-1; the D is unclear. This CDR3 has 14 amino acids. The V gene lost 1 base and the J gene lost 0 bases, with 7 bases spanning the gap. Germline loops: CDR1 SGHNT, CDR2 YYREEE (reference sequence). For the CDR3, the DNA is TGTGCCAGCAGCTTGTTCCAGGTGAACACTGAAGCTTTCTTT. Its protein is CASSLFQVNTEAFF.

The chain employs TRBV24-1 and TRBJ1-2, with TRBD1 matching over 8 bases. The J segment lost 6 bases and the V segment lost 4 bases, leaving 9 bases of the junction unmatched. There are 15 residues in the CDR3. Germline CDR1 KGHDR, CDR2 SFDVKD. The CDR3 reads CATSDSTTGDNGYTF. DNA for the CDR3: TGTGCCACCAGTGACAGCACGACAGGGGATAATGGCTACACCTTC.

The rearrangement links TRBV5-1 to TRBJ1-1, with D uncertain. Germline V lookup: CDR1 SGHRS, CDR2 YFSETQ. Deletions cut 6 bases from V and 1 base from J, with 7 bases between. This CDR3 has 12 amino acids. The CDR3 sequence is CASKTGNTEAFF. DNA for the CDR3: TGCGCCAGCAAAACTGGGAACACTGAAGCTTTCTTT. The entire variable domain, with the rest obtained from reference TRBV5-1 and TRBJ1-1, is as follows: KAGVTQTPRYLIKTRGQQVTLSCSPISGHRSVSWYQQTPGQGLQFLFEYFSETQRNKGNFPGRFSGRQFSNSRSEMNVSTLELGDSALYLCASKTGNTEAFFGQGTRLTVV.

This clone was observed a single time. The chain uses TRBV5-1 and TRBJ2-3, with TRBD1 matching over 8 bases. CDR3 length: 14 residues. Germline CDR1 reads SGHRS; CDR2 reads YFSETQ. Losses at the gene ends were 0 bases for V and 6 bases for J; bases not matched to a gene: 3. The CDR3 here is CASSLEGQEDTQYF. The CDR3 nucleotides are TGCGCCAGCAGCTTGGAGGGACAGGAGGATACGCAGTATTTT. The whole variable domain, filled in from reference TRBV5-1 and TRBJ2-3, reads KAGVTQTPRYLIKTRGQQVTLSCSPISGHRSVSWYQQTPGQGLQFLFEYFSETQRNKGNFPGRFSGRQFSNSRSEMNVSTLELGDSALYLCASSLEGQEDTQYFGPGTRLTVL.

Here the CDR3 reads CSSRDSNTGELFF. The CDR3 DNA sequence: TGCAGCAGCCGGGACTCGAACACCGGGGAGCTGTTTTTT. The rearrangement joins TRBV29-1 to TRBJ2-2; D is perhaps TRBD2 (6 bases). The germline gives CDR1 SQVTM, CDR2 ANQGSEA. With 8 bases removed from V and 0 bases from J, the gap between germline ends came to 10 bases. The CDR3 has 13 amino acids.

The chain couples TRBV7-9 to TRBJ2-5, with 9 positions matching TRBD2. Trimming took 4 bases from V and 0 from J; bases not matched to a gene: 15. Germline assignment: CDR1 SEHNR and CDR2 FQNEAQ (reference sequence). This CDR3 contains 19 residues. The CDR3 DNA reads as TGTGCCAGCAGCTCCAGACCCCAGACTAGCGGAGCCAACCAAGAGACCCAGTACTTC. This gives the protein CASSSRPQTSGANQETQYF.

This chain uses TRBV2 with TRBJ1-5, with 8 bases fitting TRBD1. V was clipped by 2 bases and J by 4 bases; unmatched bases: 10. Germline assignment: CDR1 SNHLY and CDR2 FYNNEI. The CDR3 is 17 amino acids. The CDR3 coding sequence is TGTGCCAGCAGTGAACCCAGGGGGCGAGGGAATAATCAGCCCCAGCATTTT. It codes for CASSEPRGRGNNQPQHF.

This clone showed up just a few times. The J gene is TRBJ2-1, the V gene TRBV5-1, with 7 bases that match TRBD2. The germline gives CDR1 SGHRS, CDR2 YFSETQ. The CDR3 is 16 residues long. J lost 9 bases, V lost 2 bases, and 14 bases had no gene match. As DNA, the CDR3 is TGCGCCAGCAGCTTTGAACGAGCGGGGTCATCGGGTGAGCAGTTCTTC. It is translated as CASSFERAGSSGEQFF. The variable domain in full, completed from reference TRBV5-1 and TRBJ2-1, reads KAGVTQTPRYLIKTRGQQVTLSCSPISGHRSVSWYQQTPGQGLQFLFEYFSETQRNKGNFPGRFSGRQFSNSRSEMNVSTLELGDSALYLCASSFERAGSSGEQFFGPGTRLTVL.

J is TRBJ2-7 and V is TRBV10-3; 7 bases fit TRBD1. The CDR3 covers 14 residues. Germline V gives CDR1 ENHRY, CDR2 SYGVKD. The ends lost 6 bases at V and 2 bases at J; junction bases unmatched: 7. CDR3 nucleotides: TGTGCCATCAGGCCGATGGGACAGACCTACGAGCAGTACTTC. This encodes CAIRPMGQTYEQYF.

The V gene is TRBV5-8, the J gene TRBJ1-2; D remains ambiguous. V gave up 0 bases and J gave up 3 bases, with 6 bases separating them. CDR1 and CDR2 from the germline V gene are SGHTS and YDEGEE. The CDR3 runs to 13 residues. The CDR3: CASSLDADYGYTF. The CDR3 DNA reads TGTGCCAGCAGCTTGGATGCGGACTATGGCTACACCTTC.

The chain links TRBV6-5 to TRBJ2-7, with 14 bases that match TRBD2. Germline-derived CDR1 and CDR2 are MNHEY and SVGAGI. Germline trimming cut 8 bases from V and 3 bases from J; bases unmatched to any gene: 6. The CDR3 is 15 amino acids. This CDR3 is CASWGLAGARYEQYF. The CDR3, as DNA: TGTGCCAGCTGGGGACTAGCGGGGGCCCGCTACGAGCAGTACTTC.

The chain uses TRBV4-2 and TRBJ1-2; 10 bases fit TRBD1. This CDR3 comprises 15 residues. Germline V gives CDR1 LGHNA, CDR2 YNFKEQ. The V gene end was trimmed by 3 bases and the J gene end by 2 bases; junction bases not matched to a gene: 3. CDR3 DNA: TGTGCCAGCAGCCAGAGACAGGGGGCAAACTATGGCTACACCTTC. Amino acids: CASSQRQGANYGYTF.

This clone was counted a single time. The CDR3 DNA reads as TGTGCCAGCAGCTCTTCGTCAGTGGCTGCTAACTATGGCTACACCTTC. Protein product: CASSSSSVAANYGYTF. The chain is built from TRBV5-6 and TRBJ1-2; D uncertain. The CDR3 is made up of 16 amino acids. The V and J ends lost 3 bases and 0 bases respectively, with 15 bases between them. CDR1 and CDR2 from the germline V gene are SGHDT and YYEEEE.

The CDR3 nucleotides read TGTGCCAGCAGCCCCCAGGGCGCGGGACAGTATAATTCACCCCTCCACTTT. Its translation: CASSPQGAGQYNSPLHF. The chain recombines TRBV7-2 with TRBJ1-6; the match to TRBD1 covers 7 bases. The CDR3 extends over 17 amino acids. J lost 4 bases, V lost 5 bases, and 11 bases had no gene match. CDR1 and CDR2 (germline): SGHTA, FQGNSA.

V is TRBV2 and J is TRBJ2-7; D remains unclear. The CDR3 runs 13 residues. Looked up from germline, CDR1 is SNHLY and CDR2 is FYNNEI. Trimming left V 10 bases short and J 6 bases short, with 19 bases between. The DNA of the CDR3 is TGTGCCATTAGTGCCCCAGAGGTCGGCGAGCAGTACTTC. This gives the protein CAISAPEVGEQYF.

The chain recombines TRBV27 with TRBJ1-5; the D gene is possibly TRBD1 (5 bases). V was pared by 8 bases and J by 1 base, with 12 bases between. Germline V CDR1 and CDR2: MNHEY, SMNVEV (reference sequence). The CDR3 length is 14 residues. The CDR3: CASGPGGSNQPQHF. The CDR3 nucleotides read TGTGCCAGCGGGCCGGGGGGGAGCAATCAGCCCCAGCATTTT.

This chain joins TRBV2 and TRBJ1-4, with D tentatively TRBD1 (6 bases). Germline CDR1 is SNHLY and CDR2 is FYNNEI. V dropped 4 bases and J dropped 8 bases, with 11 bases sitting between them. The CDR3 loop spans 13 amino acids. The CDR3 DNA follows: TGTGCCAGCAGTGGGGAGGGGGGAGAAAAACTGTTTTTT. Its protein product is CASSGEGGEKLFF.

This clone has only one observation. The CDR3 region is CASSHPDRNTEAFF. CDR3 nucleotide sequence: TGCGCCAGCAGCCACCCGGACAGGAACACTGAAGCTTTCTTT. V gene TRBV4-1 combines with J gene TRBJ1-1, with D perhaps TRBD1 (6 bases). V was trimmed by 3 bases and J by 1 base, leaving 9 bases between them. Germline-derived CDR1 and CDR2 are MGHRA and YSYEKL. This CDR3 is 14 amino acids long.

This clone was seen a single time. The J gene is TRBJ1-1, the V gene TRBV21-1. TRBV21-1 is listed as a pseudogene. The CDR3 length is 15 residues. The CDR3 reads CASSKGYPVNTEAFF. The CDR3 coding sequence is TGTGCCAGCAGCAAAGGCTACCCCGTGAACACTGAAGCTTTCTTT.

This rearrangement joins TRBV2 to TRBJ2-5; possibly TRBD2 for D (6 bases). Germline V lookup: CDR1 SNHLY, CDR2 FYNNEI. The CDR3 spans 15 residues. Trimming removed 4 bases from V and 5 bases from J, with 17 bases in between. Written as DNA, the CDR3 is TGTGCCAGCAGTGGACCGGGAGCCCTCAGGGAGACCCAGTACTTC. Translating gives CASSGPGALRETQYF.